The 14 T cell receptor beta chains below were found in one sample sequenced in a study of graft-versus-host responses after intestinal transplantation. Repertoires were generated with immunoSEQ multiplex PCR, while TCRdb's copy carries only in-frame clones and drops some. The sample consists of 15,000 to 20,000 clones, approximately 80% of them appearing once. The starting material, graft tissue, was processed to release intraepithelial and lamina propria lymphocytes. The sample consisted of ileum tissue, taken 17 days after transplant. The source of these receptors is a human patient who received an intestinal transplant, so some T cells may come from the graft donor.

The chain couples TRBV14 to TRBJ2-7; 8 positions agree with TRBD2. The CDR3 is 15 amino acids. CDR1 is SGHDN and CDR2 is FVKESK in the germline V gene. The V gene end was trimmed by 3 bases and the J gene end by 2 bases; junction bases not matched to a gene: 6. As DNA, the CDR3 is TGTGCCAGCAGCCAGCTTCCCGGGAGGGCCTACGAGCAGTACTTC. Amino acid sequence: CASSQLPGRAYEQYF.

V usage is TRBV28 and J usage is TRBJ2-7; a weak D match, TRBD1 (5 bases). The CDR3 has 14 residues. Deletions cut 3 bases from V and 2 bases from J, with 11 bases between. CDR1 and CDR2 (germline): MDHEN, SYDVKM. The CDR3 is CASSLIDSPYEQYF. The CDR3 nucleotides read TGTGCCAGCAGTTTGATCGACAGCCCCTACGAGCAGTACTTC.

The chain couples TRBV28 to TRBJ1-5, with D hard to call. The V gene's germline CDR1 is MDHEN and CDR2 SYDVKM. The CDR3 sequence is 14 residues long. V gave up 3 bases and J gave up 5 bases, with 11 bases separating them. This CDR3 reads CASSFRSPDQPQHF. The DNA of the CDR3 is TGTGCCAGCAGTTTTCGATCCCCGGATCAGCCCCAGCATTTT.

This clone was observed a single time. The rearrangement links TRBV13 to TRBJ2-3, with D unclear. The V gene's germline CDR1 is PRHDT and CDR2 FYEKMQ (reference sequence). V lost 4 bases, J lost 0 bases, and 8 bases lay in between. This CDR3 spans 14 amino acids. This chain's CDR3 is CASSSSTSTDTQYF. In nucleotides, the CDR3 is TGTGCCAGCAGCTCCTCGACTAGCACAGATACGCAGTATTTT.

The genes are TRBV11-2 and TRBJ2-7; unclear D gene. V gave up 1 base and J gave up 2 bases, with 3 bases separating them. This CDR3 contains 12 residues. CDR1 and CDR2 (germline): SGHAT, FQNNGV. The CDR3 DNA reads TGTGCCAGCAGCTTAGGGACCTACGAGCAGTACTTC. It yields the protein CASSLGTYEQYF.

This clone was counted only a few times. The chain combines TRBV30 with TRBJ1-2; TRBD1 matches 9 bases. This CDR3 has 13 amino acids. Per the germline V gene, CDR1 is GTSNPN and CDR2 is SVGIG (reference sequence). J lost 12 bases, V lost 6 bases, and 14 bases had no gene match. The CDR3 is CACDFPGQGLNTF. CDR3 DNA sequence: TGTGCCTGCGATTTTCCGGGACAGGGTTTGAACACCTTC.

In its sample, this clone was seen a few times. The sample holds other DNA sequences that translate to the same CDR3. The V and J genes are TRBV19 and TRBJ2-7, with 10 bases that match TRBD1. Germline V lookup: CDR1 LNHDA, CDR2 SQIVND (reference sequence). CDR3 length: 15 residues. The trim removed 5 bases at V and 3 bases at J, leaving 7 bases unmatched. Written as DNA, the CDR3 is TGTGCCAGTAGTCCAGGGGGGACAGGGGACTACGAGCAGTACTTC. It translates to CASSPGGTGDYEQYF.

This chain connects TRBV19 to TRBJ1-2; D is ambiguous. This CDR3 comprises 14 residues. Germline CDR1 reads LNHDA; CDR2 reads SQIVND (reference sequence). V shed 1 base and J shed 2 bases, with 8 bases lying between them. For the CDR3, the DNA is TGTGCCAGTAGTATAGGACATCCGAACTATGGCTACACCTTC. Translated: CASSIGHPNYGYTF. The entire variable domain, with the rest obtained from reference TRBV19 and TRBJ1-2, is as follows: DGGITQSPKYLFRKEGQNVTLSCEQNLNHDAMYWYRQDPGQGLRLIYYSQIVNDFQKGDIAEGYSVSREKKESFPLTVTSAQKNPTAFYLCASSIGHPNYGYTFGSGTRLTVV.

V and J are TRBV7-3 and TRBJ2-2; D possibly corresponds to TRBD1 (5 bases). Deletions cut 2 bases from V and 7 bases from J, with 8 bases between. Germline V lookup: CDR1 SGHTA, CDR2 FQGTGA. CDR3 length equals 13 residues. The CDR3 reads CASSLPGNGELFF. The CDR3 DNA sequence: TGTGCCAGCAGCTTACCAGGGAACGGGGAGCTGTTTTTT.

The sample holds a few counts of this clone. The chain carries TRBV6-4 and TRBJ2-3; 12 positions match TRBD2. The length of the CDR3 is 15 residues. V lost 5 bases to trimming and J lost 4 bases; unmatched junction nucleotides: 4. In germline, CDR1 is MRHNA, CDR2 SNTAGT. The CDR3 region has the DNA TGTGCCAGCAGTCCGACTAGCGGGAGTGCAGATACGCAGTATTTT. It is translated as CASSPTSGSADTQYF.

The V and J genes are TRBV14 and TRBJ2-7; perhaps TRBD2 as D (6 bases). Germline CDR1 is SGHDN and CDR2 is FVKESK. This CDR3 is 13 amino acids long. V lost 6 bases and J lost 13, with 22 bases in between. The CDR3 coding sequence is TGTGCCAGCAGTCGGGGGTCTGTCGCCGTGGCATACTTC. Encoded protein: CASSRGSVAVAYF. Supplemented by reference TRBV14 and TRBJ2-7, the full variable domain reads EAGVTQFPSHSVIEKGQTVTLRCDPISGHDNLYWYRRVMGKEIKFLLHFVKESKQDESGMPNNRFLAERTGGTYSTLKVQPAELEDSGVYFCASSRGSVAVAYFGPGTRLTVT.

The chain is built from TRBV4-2 and TRBJ2-7; D is ambiguous. This CDR3 has 14 residues. Germline values: CDR1 LGHNA, CDR2 YNFKEQ. Trimming shortened V by 1 base and J by 4 bases, and 11 bases separated the two germline ends. CDR3 bases: TGTGCCAGCAGCCAAGCAGAGAATTTTTACGAGCAGTACTTC. The encoded protein is CASSQAENFYEQYF.

The genes are TRBV28 and TRBJ1-4; 8 bases agree with TRBD1. The germline gives CDR1 MDHEN, CDR2 SYDVKM. The V segment lost 6 bases and the J segment 4 bases; nucleotides outside the gene matches: 7. This CDR3 is built from 15 residues. The CDR3 DNA sequence: TGTGCCAGCAGCCCCGGGGACAGGTATAATGAAAAACTGTTTTTT. Translated: CASSPGDRYNEKLFF.

This clone has a handful of counts. V and J are TRBV14 and TRBJ1-1; D remains unclear. This CDR3 spans 13 amino acids. Trimming left V 0 bases short and J 3 bases short, with 5 bases between. Germline CDR1 SGHDN, CDR2 FVKESK. The DNA for the CDR3 is TGTGCCAGCAGCCAAGATCCGTACACTGAAGCTTTCTTT. Translated: CASSQDPYTEAFF.